This T cell receptor (beta chain) was obtained from a study of blood T cell repertoires in COVID-19. Clones were sequenced by immunoSEQ multiplex PCR, and TCRdb holds only the in-frame ones, with some missing. This table holds under 300,000 clones, around 88% found once. The sequenced sample was PBMCs or T cells enriched from blood (not recorded which). This clonotype was obtained from a man aged 35-49 years who had recovered from COVID-19.

The CDR3 DNA sequence: TGTGCCAGCAGTTTACCCCTCCAACTCGGGAGGGCCGGTCAGTTCTTC. It codes for CASSLPLQLGRAGQFF. The chain employs TRBV28 and TRBJ2-1; 8 nucleotides align to TRBD2. From germline, CDR1 is MDHEN and CDR2 SYDVKM. With 2 bases clipped from V and 13 bases from J, the junction kept 16 bases outside the gene matches. The CDR3 is 16 amino acids.